In its sample, the clone carrying this TCR beta chain was seen once. This entry belongs to a study of blood T cell repertoires in COVID-19. Study background: Italy, Spain and the United States were the sources of the convalescent and acute COVID-19 samples. From T cells, B-cell-depleted T cells, or PBMCs came the material, which was cDNA or gDNA.

Sequenced by immunoSEQ multiplex PCR; TCRdb stores in-frame clones only, minus some. The sample lists over 55,000 clones; roughly 84% were seen once. Source material: peripheral blood. The TCR originated in a man aged 50 to 60 with active COVID-19.

In DNA form, the CDR3 reads TGTGCCAGCAGTGTATGGCAAGGGGACATTCAGTACTTC. It yields the protein CASSVWQGDIQYF. The J gene is TRBJ2-4, the V gene TRBV2; a weak D match, TRBD1 (5 bases). V was shortened by 4 bases and J by 8 bases, with 12 bases between the two germline ends. This CDR3 contains 13 residues. Germline CDR1 reads SNHLY; CDR2 reads FYNNEI. The whole variable domain, remainder taken from reference TRBV2 and TRBJ2-4, is EPEVTQTPSHQVTQMGQEVILRCVPISNHLYFYWYRQILGQKVEFLVSFYNNEISEKSEIFDDQFSVERPDGSNFTLKIRSTKLEDSAMYFCASSVWQGDIQYFGAGTRLSVL.